This is a list of T cell receptor beta chains from one sample in a study of blood T cell repertoires in COVID-19. Assay: immunoSEQ multiplex PCR; the TCRdb copy retains only in-frame clones and omits some. Here the sample spans 300,000 to 350,000 clones, 70% to 90% being singletons. The material sequenced was PBMCs or T cells enriched from blood (not recorded which). Source of these receptors: a woman in her 40s with acute COVID-19. Each CDR3 is given with its conserved first and last residue. The D gene is left open where the match is weak. The size of a clone is reported for some rows only, either as once, few or many, or as a class for expanded clones.

v_gene: TRBV6-5; abundance: -; d_gene: TRBD2; len: 13; j_gene: TRBJ2-3; CDR3aa: CASSYSSGRYEYF; CDR3nt: TGTGCCAGCAGTTATAGTAGCGGGAGGTACGAGTATTTT
v_gene: TRBV18; abundance: -; d_gene: -; len: 13; j_gene: TRBJ1-1; CDR3aa: CASSGDIYTEAFF; CDR3nt: TGTGCCAGCTCAGGGGACATTTACACTGAAGCTTTCTTT
v_gene: TRBV9; abundance: -; d_gene: -; len: 15; j_gene: TRBJ2-7; CDR3aa: CASSVGTGPPYEQYF; CDR3nt: TGTGCCAGCAGCGTAGGTACAGGCCCCCCCTACGAGCAGTACTTC
v_gene: TRBV18; abundance: -; d_gene: -; len: 13; j_gene: TRBJ1-4; CDR3aa: CASSPPQSEKLFF; CDR3nt: TGTGCCAGCTCACCTCCCCAAAGCGAAAAACTGTTTTTT
v_gene: TRBV9; abundance: -; d_gene: TRBD1; len: 15; j_gene: TRBJ1-6; CDR3aa: CASSSGTGLYSPLHF; CDR3nt: TGTGCCAGCAGCTCCGGGACAGGGTTGTATTCACCCCTCCACTTT
v_gene: TRBV6-5; abundance: -; d_gene: -; len: 15; j_gene: TRBJ1-6; CDR3aa: CASRERGGYNSPLHF; CDR3nt: TGTGCCAGCCGGGAACGAGGGGGATATAATTCACCCCTCCACTTT
v_gene: TRBV9; abundance: -; d_gene: -; len: 15; j_gene: TRBJ2-2; CDR3aa: CASSVMEGSFGELFF; CDR3nt: TGTGCCAGCAGCGTTATGGAGGGTTCCTTCGGGGAGCTGTTTTTT
v_gene: TRBV2; abundance: -; d_gene: TRBD2; len: 15; j_gene: TRBJ2-3; CDR3aa: CASGRLAGVIDTQYF; CDR3nt: TGTGCCAGCGGGAGGCTAGCGGGAGTTATAGATACGCAGTATTTT
v_gene: TRBV7-2; abundance: -; d_gene: TRBD2; len: 18; j_gene: TRBJ2-1; CDR3aa: CASSPHGSGGLSYNEQFF; CDR3nt: TGTGCCAGCAGCCCCCACGGTTCGGGAGGGCTCTCCTACAATGAGCAGTTCTTC
v_gene: TRBV19; abundance: -; d_gene: -; len: 15; j_gene: TRBJ2-1; CDR3aa: CASSIELVGRYEQFF; CDR3nt: TGTGCCAGTAGTATAGAACTAGTTGGTCGGTATGAGCAGTTCTTC
v_gene: TRBV7-2; abundance: -; d_gene: -; len: 19; j_gene: TRBJ1-1; CDR3aa: CASSPGILWPGPLNTEAFF; CDR3nt: TGTGCCAGCAGTCCCGGGATTCTGTGGCCGGGTCCCCTGAACACTGAAGCTTTCTTT
v_gene: TRBV11-2; abundance: -; d_gene: -; len: 14; j_gene: TRBJ2-5; CDR3aa: CASSQQGIGETQYF; CDR3nt: TGTGCCAGCAGTCAACAGGGTATTGGGGAGACCCAGTACTTC
v_gene: TRBV27; abundance: -; d_gene: -; len: 14; j_gene: TRBJ2-7; CDR3aa: CASRRGSLPNEQYF; CDR3nt: TGTGCCAGCCGAAGGGGCTCCCTGCCCAACGAGCAGTACTTC
v_gene: TRBV5-6; abundance: -; d_gene: -; len: 14; j_gene: TRBJ1-1; CDR3aa: CASSTFAGISEAFF; CDR3nt: TGTGCCAGCAGCACATTCGCGGGTATCTCCGAAGCTTTCTTT
v_gene: TRBV6-6; abundance: -; d_gene: -; len: 12; j_gene: TRBJ1-1; CDR3aa: CASRNYETEAFF; CDR3nt: TGTGCCAGCAGAAATTATGAGACTGAAGCTTTCTTT
v_gene: TRBV5-1; abundance: -; d_gene: -; len: 18; j_gene: TRBJ1-1; CDR3aa: CASSLEVPGYGMNTEAFF; CDR3nt: TGCGCCAGCAGCTTGGAGGTGCCAGGGTATGGGATGAACACTGAAGCTTTCTTT
v_gene: TRBV7-9; abundance: -; d_gene: TRBD1; len: 16; j_gene: TRBJ1-3; CDR3aa: CASSLGTGASGNTIYF; CDR3nt: TGTGCCAGCAGCTTAGGAACAGGGGCCTCTGGAAACACCATATATTTT
v_gene: TRBV7-6; abundance: -; d_gene: TRBD2; len: 13; j_gene: TRBJ2-1; CDR3aa: CASSLAQGLAPFF; CDR3nt: TGTGCCAGCAGCCTGGCGCAGGGACTAGCACCGTTCTTC
v_gene: TRBV7-2; abundance: -; d_gene: TRBD2; len: 15; j_gene: TRBJ2-5; CDR3aa: CASSLAVAGGETQYF; CDR3nt: TGTGCCAGCAGCTTAGCAGTAGCGGGTGGAGAGACCCAGTACTTC
v_gene: TRBV7-9; abundance: -; d_gene: -; len: 13; j_gene: TRBJ1-2; CDR3aa: CASSLGADYGYTF; CDR3nt: TGTGCCAGCAGCTTAGGGGCTGACTATGGCTACACCTTC
v_gene: TRBV11-2; abundance: -; d_gene: -; len: 16; j_gene: TRBJ2-7; CDR3aa: CASSGSRDITPYEQYF; CDR3nt: TGTGCCAGCAGCGGATCCCGGGATATAACCCCCTACGAGCAGTACTTC
v_gene: TRBV4-1; abundance: -; d_gene: -; len: 14; j_gene: TRBJ2-2; CDR3aa: CASSQGGFTGELFF; CDR3nt: TGCGCCAGCAGCCAAGGAGGTTTCACCGGGGAGCTGTTTTTT
v_gene: TRBV9; abundance: -; d_gene: TRBD1; len: 15; j_gene: TRBJ1-6; CDR3aa: CASSVAATGDSPLHF; CDR3nt: TGTGCCAGCAGCGTAGCTGCGACAGGGGATTCACCCCTCCACTTT
v_gene: TRBV5-1; abundance: -; d_gene: TRBD1; len: 16; j_gene: TRBJ1-4; CDR3aa: CASSLAGTGVDEKLFF; CDR3nt: TGCGCCAGCAGCTTGGCCGGGACAGGGGTGGATGAAAAACTGTTTTTT
v_gene: TRBV6-1; abundance: -; d_gene: -; len: 14; j_gene: TRBJ1-5; CDR3aa: CASSDGSTDQPQHF; CDR3nt: TGTGCCAGCAGTGATGGGAGCACCGATCAGCCCCAGCATTTT
v_gene: TRBV4-3; abundance: few; d_gene: -; len: 17; j_gene: TRBJ1-3; CDR3aa: CASSQVLLQGRGNTIYF; CDR3nt: TGCGCCAGCAGCCAAGTCTTGTTACAGGGACGTGGAAACACCATATATTTT
v_gene: TRBV27; abundance: -; d_gene: -; len: 14; j_gene: TRBJ2-5; CDR3aa: CASSQTFRGETQYF; CDR3nt: TGTGCCAGCAGTCAGACTTTTAGGGGAGAGACCCAGTACTTC
v_gene: TRBV4-3; abundance: -; d_gene: TRBD1; len: 15; j_gene: TRBJ1-4; CDR3aa: CASSQDGQGGEKLFF; CDR3nt: TGCGCCAGCAGCCAGGATGGACAGGGCGGCGAAAAACTGTTTTTT
v_gene: TRBV6-5; abundance: -; d_gene: TRBD1; len: 14; j_gene: TRBJ1-2; CDR3aa: CAKSRDRVGYGYTF; CDR3nt: TGTGCCAAAAGTCGGGACAGGGTTGGCTATGGCTACACCTTC
v_gene: TRBV7-9; abundance: -; d_gene: -; len: 12; j_gene: TRBJ1-1; CDR3aa: CASSFSRNEAFF; CDR3nt: TGTGCCAGCAGCTTTAGCAGAAATGAAGCTTTCTTT
v_gene: TRBV10-3; abundance: -; d_gene: TRBD2; len: 15; j_gene: TRBJ2-1; CDR3aa: CAISPGGDSYNEQFF; CDR3nt: TGTGCCATCAGTCCCGGGGGGGATAGCTACAATGAGCAGTTCTTC
v_gene: TRBV5-1; abundance: -; d_gene: -; len: 13; j_gene: TRBJ2-7; CDR3aa: CASSLYGTSEQYF; CDR3nt: TGCGCCAGCAGCTTGTATGGGACAAGCGAGCAGTACTTC
v_gene: TRBV3-1/TRBV3-2; abundance: -; d_gene: TRBD2; len: 17; j_gene: TRBJ2-1; CDR3aa: CASSLGKAGGPRDEQFF; CDR3nt: TGTGCCAGCAGCCTGGGGAAAGCGGGGGGGCCCCGGGATGAGCAGTTCTTC
v_gene: TRBV25-1; abundance: -; d_gene: -; len: 12; j_gene: TRBJ1-4; CDR3aa: CASSEAPGLLFF; CDR3nt: TGTGCCAGCAGTGAAGCACCGGGACTGCTGTTTTTT
v_gene: TRBV20-1; abundance: once; d_gene: -; len: 10; j_gene: TRBJ1-1; CDR3aa: CTPRNTEAFF; CDR3nt: TGCACCCCGAGGAACACTGAAGCTTTCTTT
v_gene: TRBV6-1; abundance: once; d_gene: TRBD1; len: 14; j_gene: TRBJ2-1; CDR3aa: CASSEGTGKPEQFF; CDR3nt: TGTGCCAGCAGTGAAGGGACAGGGAAACCTGAGCAGTTCTTC
v_gene: TRBV4-1; abundance: -; d_gene: -; len: 15; j_gene: TRBJ1-4; CDR3aa: CASSQGSGGNEKLFF; CDR3nt: TGCGCCAGCAGCCAAGGCTCGGGAGGGAATGAAAAACTGTTTTTT
v_gene: TRBV27; abundance: -; d_gene: -; len: 17; j_gene: TRBJ1-2; CDR3aa: CASSKNNPWGGDYGYTF; CDR3nt: TGTGCCAGCAGTAAAAACAACCCGTGGGGGGGTGACTATGGCTACACCTTC
v_gene: TRBV3-1/TRBV3-2; abundance: -; d_gene: -; len: 17; j_gene: TRBJ2-5; CDR3aa: CASSPREGPGVQETQYF; CDR3nt: TGTGCCAGCAGCCCCCGGGAAGGGCCCGGGGTACAAGAGACCCAGTACTTC
v_gene: TRBV10-3; abundance: -; d_gene: TRBD1; len: 15; j_gene: TRBJ1-4; CDR3aa: CAISESGQGKEKLFF; CDR3nt: TGTGCCATCAGTGAGTCGGGACAGGGGAAAGAAAAACTGTTTTTT
v_gene: TRBV11-2; abundance: -; d_gene: TRBD1; len: 15; j_gene: TRBJ1-5; CDR3aa: CASSTSGTGNQPQHF; CDR3nt: TGTGCCAGCAGCACCTCCGGGACAGGCAATCAGCCCCAGCATTTT
v_gene: TRBV27; abundance: -; d_gene: -; len: 14; j_gene: TRBJ1-5; CDR3aa: CASSPPGNNQPQHF; CDR3nt: TGTGCCAGCAGCCCCCCGGGAAATAATCAGCCCCAGCATTTT
v_gene: TRBV18; abundance: -; d_gene: TRBD1; len: 13; j_gene: TRBJ2-3; CDR3aa: CASSPGQGDTQYF; CDR3nt: TGTGCCAGCTCACCGGGACAGGGGGATACGCAGTATTTT
v_gene: TRBV18; abundance: -; d_gene: TRBD1; len: 15; j_gene: TRBJ1-2; CDR3aa: CASSPVPDRDYGYTF; CDR3nt: TGTGCCAGCTCACCGGTTCCGGACAGGGACTATGGCTACACCTTC
v_gene: TRBV19; abundance: -; d_gene: -; len: 15; j_gene: TRBJ2-1; CDR3aa: CASSTRDMGYNEQFF; CDR3nt: TGTGCCAGTAGTACCCGGGACATGGGCTACAATGAGCAGTTCTTC
v_gene: TRBV5-1; abundance: -; d_gene: TRBD2; len: 15; j_gene: TRBJ2-3; CDR3aa: CASSATSRRTDTQYF; CDR3nt: TGCGCCAGCAGCGCGACTAGCAGACGCACAGATACGCAGTATTTT
v_gene: TRBV7-8; abundance: -; d_gene: TRBD2; len: 15; j_gene: TRBJ2-7; CDR3aa: CASRHISGGAHEQYF; CDR3nt: TGTGCCAGCAGACATATTAGCGGGGGGGCTCACGAGCAGTACTTC